Described below is a single T cell receptor beta chain sequence and its context. This sample is part of a study of T cell responses to AZD1222 COVID-19 vaccine. TCRdb keeps only in-frame clones here, not all; method: immunoSEQ multiplex PCR. The profile shows about 120,000 clones, roughly 88% of them singletons. CDR3 length equals 14 residues. Trimming shortened V by 5 bases and J by 4 bases, and 14 bases separated the two germline ends. The germline V gene encodes CDR1 SGHTA and CDR2 FQGNSA. This specimen was peripheral blood, taken on day 0 of MenACWY control vaccination. This sequence joins TRBV7-2 and TRBJ1-1, with D possibly TRBD1 on 6 matching bases. The origin of this receptor is an adult in good health. Here the CDR3 DNA reads TGTGCCAGCAGCATCGACAGGAGAACCACTGAAGCTTTCTTT. It specifies CASSIDRRTTEAFF. The variable domain in full, completed from reference TRBV7-2 and TRBJ1-1, reads GAGVSQSPSNKVTEKGKDVELRCDPISGHTALYWYRQSLGQGLEFLIYFQGNSAPDKSGLPSDRFSAERTGGSVSTLTIQRTQQEDSAVYLCASSIDRRTTEAFFGQGTRLTVV.